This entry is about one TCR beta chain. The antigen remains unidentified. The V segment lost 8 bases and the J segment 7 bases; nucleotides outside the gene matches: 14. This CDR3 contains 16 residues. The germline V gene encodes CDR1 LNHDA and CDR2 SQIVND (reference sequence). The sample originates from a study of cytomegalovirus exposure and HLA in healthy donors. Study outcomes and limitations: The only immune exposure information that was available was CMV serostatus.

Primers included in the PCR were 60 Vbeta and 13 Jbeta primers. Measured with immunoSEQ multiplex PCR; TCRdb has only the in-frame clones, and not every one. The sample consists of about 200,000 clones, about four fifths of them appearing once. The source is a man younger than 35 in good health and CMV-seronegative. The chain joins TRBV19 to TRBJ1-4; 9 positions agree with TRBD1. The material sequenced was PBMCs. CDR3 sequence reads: CASSPGTGFFAEKLFF. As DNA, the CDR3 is TGTGCCAGTTCCCCCGGGACAGGGTTTTTCGCTGAAAAACTGTTTTTT.